What follows are 21 T cell receptor beta chains derived from one specimen sequenced in a study of OX40 agonist ivuxolimab in advanced cancers. Profiling relied on immunoSEQ multiplex PCR, and the TCRdb table lists in-frame clones only, not all of them. The top ten clones hold 15% to 19% of a sample with tens of thousands of clones, around 94% of them seen once. The sample consisted of CD4+ or CD8+ T cells sorted from blood, taken in a trial of the OX40 agonist ivuxolimab. These receptors were obtained from an adult with an advanced solid tumor such as melanoma, head and neck, liver or kidney cancer.

The V gene is TRBV10-3, the J gene TRBJ1-2; TRBD1 agrees at 7 bases. The CDR3 covers 14 residues. J lost 2 bases, V lost 2 bases, and 2 bases had no gene match. Looked up from germline, CDR1 is ENHRY and CDR2 is SYGVKD. The CDR3 here is CAISEGQANYGYTF. For the CDR3, the DNA is TGTGCCATCAGTGAGGGACAGGCCAACTATGGCTACACCTTC.

V and J are TRBV6-5 and TRBJ2-1, with 14 bases aligning to TRBD2. Germline CDR1 reads MNHEY; CDR2 reads SVGAGI. The trim removed 5 bases at V and 7 bases at J, leaving 1 base unmatched. CDR3 size: 14 residues. CDR3 region: CASSRTSGGNEQFF. Here the CDR3 DNA reads TGTGCCAGCAGTCGGACTAGCGGGGGGAATGAGCAGTTCTTC.

The CDR3 nucleotides read TGTGCCAGCAGTCCGGGGGCGGCCTCCTACGAGCAGTACTTC. It encodes CASSPGAASYEQYF. V is TRBV27 and J is TRBJ2-7; TRBD1 or TRBD2 may be the D gene (6 bases each). Trimming cost V 5 bases and J 0 bases, with 11 bases left between them. The length of the CDR3 is 14 residues. In germline, CDR1 is MNHEY, CDR2 SMNVEV (reference sequence).

This rearrangement joins TRBV19 to TRBJ1-1, with TRBD1 matching 7 bases. Per germline, CDR1 LNHDA and CDR2 SQIVND (reference sequence). V gave up 8 bases and J gave up 1 base; unmatched junction bases: 4. CDR3 size: 13 residues. CDR3 bases: TGTGCCAGTTCCACAGGGGCGAACACTGAAGCTTTCTTT. It codes for CASSTGANTEAFF.

The chain uses TRBV7-9 and TRBJ1-1, with TRBD1 matching 12 bases. V was pared by 0 bases and J by 0 bases, with 5 bases of the junction left unmatched. The V gene's germline CDR1 is SEHNR and CDR2 FQNEAQ (reference sequence). The CDR3 runs to 18 residues. The CDR3 DNA follows: TGTGCCAGCAGCTTAGCGGGGACAGGGGGCGCCATGAACACTGAAGCTTTCTTT. This translates into CASSLAGTGGAMNTEAFF.

CDR3 sequence reads: CASSVGGYPLFF. In DNA, the CDR3 is TGTGCCAGCAGCGTAGGAGGCTATCCACTGTTTTTT. V and J are TRBV9 and TRBJ1-4; D unclear. The V end was cut by 0 bases, the J end by 13 bases, with 10 bases between. The CDR3 loop spans 12 amino acids. Germline V lookup: CDR1 SGDLS, CDR2 YYNGEE.

The rearrangement links TRBV2 to TRBJ2-7, with D maybe TRBD2 (6 bases). CDR1 SNHLY and CDR2 FYNNEI come from the germline V gene. V was shortened by 4 bases and J by 2 bases, with 12 bases between the two germline ends. This CDR3 is 14 amino acids long. Here the CDR3 reads CASSGGTGTYEQYF. The CDR3 DNA reads TGTGCCAGCAGTGGCGGGACCGGGACCTACGAGCAGTACTTC.

The chain couples TRBV7-9 to TRBJ2-7, with TRBD2 identical over 7 bases. The length of the CDR3 is 15 residues. The V segment lost 5 bases and the J segment 2 bases; nucleotides outside the gene matches: 9. Germline CDR1 is SEHNR and CDR2 is FQNEAQ (reference sequence). The CDR3 DNA reads TGTGCCAGCAGCCCACGGACTAGGACCCCCTACGAGCAGTACTTC. Amino acids: CASSPRTRTPYEQYF.

CDR3 protein: CARRNTEAFF. Written as DNA, the CDR3 is TGTGCCAGGAGAAACACTGAAGCTTTCTTT. J is TRBJ1-1 and V is TRBV5-3; D remains unclear. TRBV5-3 is an ORF; its function is uncertain. The CDR3 spans 10 residues. Trimming removed 8 bases at V and 2 bases at J, with 4 bases between.

The rearrangement links TRBV4-2 to TRBJ1-2; D is possibly TRBD1 (6 bases). CDR1 LGHNA and CDR2 YNFKEQ come from the germline V gene. V was cut by 5 bases and J by 0 bases, with 19 bases left in between. The CDR3 has 17 amino acids. In nucleotides, the CDR3 is TGTGCCAGCAGCATGCACTATGGACAGAGCTCTAACTATGGCTACACCTTC. This translates into CASSMHYGQSSNYGYTF.

The sample holds one count of this clone. This chain connects TRBV19 to TRBJ2-3; possible D gene TRBD2, 6 bases. The V end was cut by 0 bases, the J end by 3 bases, with 13 bases between. CDR1 and CDR2 from the germline V gene are LNHDA and SQIVND (reference sequence). This CDR3 region has 16 residues. CDR3 nucleotides: TGTGCCAGTAGTATAGATGGGGAGGAGTATACAGATACGCAGTATTTT. Translation: CASSIDGEEYTDTQYF.

The CDR3 protein is CASSIEGGLDTEAFF. The CDR3 bases are TGTGCCAGTAGTATTGAGGGGGGGCTGGACACTGAAGCTTTCTTT. This rearrangement joins TRBV19 to TRBJ1-1; a possible D gene is TRBD1 (6 bases). The CDR3 is 15 residues long. The V and J ends lost 3 bases and 3 bases respectively, with 14 bases between them. Germline assignment: CDR1 LNHDA and CDR2 SQIVND (reference sequence). Complete variable domain (other parts from reference TRBV19 and TRBJ1-1): DGGITQSPKYLFRKEGQNVTLSCEQNLNHDAMYWYRQDPGQGLRLIYYSQIVNDFQKGDIAEGYSVSREKKESFPLTVTSAQKNPTAFYLCASSIEGGLDTEAFFGQGTRLTVV.

A single count supports this clone. V usage is TRBV9 and J usage is TRBJ1-1; TRBD1 is a possible D gene (5 bases). Germline lookup yields CDR1 SGDLS and CDR2 YYNGEE. Trimming removed 0 bases from V and 4 bases from J, with 13 bases in between. The CDR3 is made up of 15 amino acids. Here the CDR3 DNA reads TGTGCCAGCAGCGTAGATCGCCAGGGAGGCACTGAAGCTTTCTTT. Translating it yields CASSVDRQGGTEAFF.

This clone has only one observation. The V and J genes are TRBV7-3 and TRBJ2-1; TRBD2 matches at 14 bases. The CDR3 loop spans 19 amino acids. CDR1 SGHTA and CDR2 FQGTGA come from the germline V gene. J was trimmed by 0 bases and V by 5 bases; bases with no gene match: 9. The CDR3 spells CASSHYGTSGGPSYNEQFF. The CDR3 nucleotides are TGTGCCAGCAGCCACTACGGGACTAGCGGGGGACCCTCCTACAATGAGCAGTTCTTC.

V and J are TRBV5-4 and TRBJ2-1; 8 positions agree with TRBD2. The CDR3 extends over 17 amino acids. Germline V lookup: CDR1 SGHNT, CDR2 YYREEE (reference sequence). With V trimmed by 0 bases and J by 2 bases, 7 bases remained unmatched. The CDR3 region has the DNA TGTGCCAGCAGCTTGGGGTACCCGGGAGGGGCCTACAATGAGCAGTTCTTC. As protein: CASSLGYPGGAYNEQFF.

The chain recombines TRBV9 with TRBJ2-1, with a possible D match to TRBD1 (6 bases). Germline V gene lookup returns CDR1 SGDLS and CDR2 YYNGEE. The CDR3 has 15 residues. The V end was cut by 0 bases, the J end by 6 bases, with 13 bases between. The CDR3 coding sequence is TGTGCCAGCAGCGTAGACAGGGCCACTTTCAATGAGCAGTTCTTC. Amino acids: CASSVDRATFNEQFF.

This chain links TRBV4-1 with TRBJ2-3; tentative D call: TRBD1 (7 bases). This CDR3 comprises 15 residues. Trimming took 1 base from V and 5 from J, leaving 13 bases between them. Germline V CDR1 and CDR2: MGHRA, YSYEKL. DNA for the CDR3: TGCGCCAGCAGCCAAGTCGGCAGGGGGGAAGATACGCAGTATTTT. It yields the protein CASSQVGRGEDTQYF.

The CDR3 DNA reads as TGTGCCAGCAGTACCGATAGCAATCAGCCCCAGCATTTT. Translation: CASSTDSNQPQHF. V usage is TRBV28 and J usage is TRBJ1-5; D unclear. Germline V gene lookup returns CDR1 MDHEN and CDR2 SYDVKM. Between the trimmed V and J ends, which lost 5 bases and 0 bases, there was a span of 5 bases. The CDR3 has 13 amino acids.

The chain recombines TRBV5-6 with TRBJ1-2; a possible D gene is TRBD1 (5 bases). Trimming shortened V by 4 bases and J by 0 bases, and 16 bases separated the two germline ends. CDR3 length equals 16 residues. From germline, CDR1 is SGHDT and CDR2 YYEEEE. In DNA, the CDR3 is TGTGCCAGCAGCCTCCCCTGGGACGGGCCTAACTATGGCTACACCTTC. Its protein product is CASSLPWDGPNYGYTF. Based on the CDR3 plus reference TRBV5-6 and TRBJ1-2, the full variable domain is DAGVTQSPTHLIKTRGQQVTLRCSPKSGHDTVSWYQQALGQGPQFIFQYYEEEERQRGNFPDRFSGHQFPNYSSELNVNALLLGDSALYLCASSLPWDGPNYGYTFGSGTRLTVV.

In its sample, this clone was seen once. V gene TRBV7-3 combines with J gene TRBJ1-1; 8 positions agree with TRBD1. The CDR3 extends over 18 amino acids. After removal of 5 bases from V and 0 bases from J, the junction contained 14 bases not matched to a gene. Germline V gene data show CDR1 as SGHTA and CDR2 as FQGTGA. The CDR3 region is CASSHLPPGQGVNTEAFF. The CDR3 DNA reads TGTGCCAGCAGCCACCTCCCCCCTGGACAGGGTGTGAACACTGAAGCTTTCTTT.

On this clone: The junction differs from germline at one of its ends, possibly a read error. This chain connects TRBV7-9 to TRBJ2-7, with 7 bases fitting TRBD2. Per the germline V gene, CDR1 is SEHNR and CDR2 is FQNEAQ (reference sequence). CDR3 size: 18 residues. The CDR3 here is CASSQGGGRGAKGYEQYF. In DNA, the CDR3 is TGCGCCAGCAGCCAAGGCGGCGGGAGAGGGGCGAAAGGCTACGAGCAGTACTTC.